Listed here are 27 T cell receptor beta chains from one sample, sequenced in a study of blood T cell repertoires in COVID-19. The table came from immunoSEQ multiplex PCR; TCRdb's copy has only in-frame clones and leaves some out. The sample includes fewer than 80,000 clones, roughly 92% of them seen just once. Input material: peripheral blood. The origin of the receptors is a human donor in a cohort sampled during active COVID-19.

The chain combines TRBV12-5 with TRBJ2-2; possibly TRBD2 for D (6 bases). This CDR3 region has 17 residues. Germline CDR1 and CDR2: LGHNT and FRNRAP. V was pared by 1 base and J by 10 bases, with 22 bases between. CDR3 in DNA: TGTGCTAGTGGTTTGGCACCGGGACTGCCCGGCTTCGAGGAGCTGTTTTTT. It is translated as CASGLAPGLPGFEELFF.

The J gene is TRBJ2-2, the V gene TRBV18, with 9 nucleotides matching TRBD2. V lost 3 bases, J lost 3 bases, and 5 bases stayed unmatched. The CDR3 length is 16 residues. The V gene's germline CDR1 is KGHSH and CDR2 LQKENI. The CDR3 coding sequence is TGTGCCAGCTCACCCATGGTAGCGGGAGACACCGGGGAGCTGTTTTTT. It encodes CASSPMVAGDTGELFF.

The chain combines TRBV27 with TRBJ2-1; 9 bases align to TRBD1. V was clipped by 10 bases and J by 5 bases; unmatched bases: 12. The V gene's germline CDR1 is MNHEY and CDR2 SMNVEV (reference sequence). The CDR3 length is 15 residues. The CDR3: CATGQIRDRDNEQFF. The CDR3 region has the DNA TGTGCCACCGGTCAGATCCGGGACAGGGACAATGAGCAGTTCTTC.

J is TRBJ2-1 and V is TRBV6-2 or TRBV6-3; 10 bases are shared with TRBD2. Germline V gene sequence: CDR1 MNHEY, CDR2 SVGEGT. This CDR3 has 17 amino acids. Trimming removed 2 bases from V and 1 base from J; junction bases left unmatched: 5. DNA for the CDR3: TGTGCCAGCAGTTACCGAGCGGGAGGGCGGTCCTACAATGAGCAGTTCTTC. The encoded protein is CASSYRAGGRSYNEQFF.

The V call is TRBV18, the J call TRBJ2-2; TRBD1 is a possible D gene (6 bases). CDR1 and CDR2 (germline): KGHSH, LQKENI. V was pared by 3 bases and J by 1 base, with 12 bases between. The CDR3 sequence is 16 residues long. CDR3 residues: CASSPGTLENTGELFF. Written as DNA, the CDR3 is TGTGCCAGCTCACCCGGGACATTGGAGAACACCGGGGAGCTGTTTTTT.

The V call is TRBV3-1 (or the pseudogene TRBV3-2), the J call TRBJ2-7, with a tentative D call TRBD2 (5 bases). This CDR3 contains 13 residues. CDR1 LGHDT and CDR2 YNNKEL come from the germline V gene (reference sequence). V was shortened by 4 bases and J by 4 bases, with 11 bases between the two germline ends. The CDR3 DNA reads TGTGCCAGCAGCCCCGGGGTTTTGTACGAGCAGTACTTC. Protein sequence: CASSPGVLYEQYF.

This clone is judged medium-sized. As DNA, the CDR3 is TGCAGCGTCGGACAGAACACCGGGGAGCTGTTTTTT. This gives the protein CSVGQNTGELFF. This rearrangement joins TRBV29-1 to TRBJ2-2, with D perhaps TRBD1 (5 bases). This CDR3 has 12 residues. Trimming stripped 6 bases from V and 1 base from J, with 6 bases between. CDR1 is SQVTM, CDR2 ANQGSEA, per germline.

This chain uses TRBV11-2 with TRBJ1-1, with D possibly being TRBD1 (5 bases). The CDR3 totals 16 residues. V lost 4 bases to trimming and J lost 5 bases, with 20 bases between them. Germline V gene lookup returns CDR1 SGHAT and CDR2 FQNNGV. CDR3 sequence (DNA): TGTGCCAGCAGCTCAACCGGGACTACACTGGGGACTGAAGCTTTCTTT. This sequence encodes CASSSTGTTLGTEAFF.

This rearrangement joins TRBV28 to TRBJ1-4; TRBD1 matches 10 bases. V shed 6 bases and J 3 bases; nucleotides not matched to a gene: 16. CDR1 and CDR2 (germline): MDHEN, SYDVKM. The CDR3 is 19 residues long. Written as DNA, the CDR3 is TGTGCCAGCAGCCGTACCGGGACAGGGGTGATCGGGGCTAATGAAAAACTGTTTTTT. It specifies CASSRTGTGVIGANEKLFF.

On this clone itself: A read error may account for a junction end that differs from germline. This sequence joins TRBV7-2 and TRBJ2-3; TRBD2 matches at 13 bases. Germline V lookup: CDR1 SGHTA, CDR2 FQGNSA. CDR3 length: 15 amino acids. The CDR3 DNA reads TGTGCCAGCACCTTACTAGCGGGAGGGGGAGATACGCAGTATTTT. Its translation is CASTLLAGGGDTQYF.

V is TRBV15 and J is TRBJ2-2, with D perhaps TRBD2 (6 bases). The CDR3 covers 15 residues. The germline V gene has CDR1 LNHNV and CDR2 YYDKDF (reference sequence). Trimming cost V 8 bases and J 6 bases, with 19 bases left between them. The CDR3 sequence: CATGVGGISAGELFF. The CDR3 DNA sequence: TGTGCCACCGGGGTTGGGGGGATAAGCGCCGGGGAGCTGTTTTTT.

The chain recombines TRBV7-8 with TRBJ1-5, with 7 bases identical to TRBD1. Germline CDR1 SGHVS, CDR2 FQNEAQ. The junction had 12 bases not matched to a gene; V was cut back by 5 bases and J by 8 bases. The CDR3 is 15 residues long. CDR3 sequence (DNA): TGTGCCAGCAGCACCCACAGGGGAGCGGGGGAGCCCCAGCATTTT. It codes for CASSTHRGAGEPQHF.

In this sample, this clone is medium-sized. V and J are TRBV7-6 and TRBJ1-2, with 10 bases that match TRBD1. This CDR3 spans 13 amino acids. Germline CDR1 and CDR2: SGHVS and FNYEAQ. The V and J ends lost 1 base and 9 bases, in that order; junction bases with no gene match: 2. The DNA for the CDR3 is TGTGCCAGCAGCTTAGGGACAGGGGGGAGCTACACCTTC. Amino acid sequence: CASSLGTGGSYTF.

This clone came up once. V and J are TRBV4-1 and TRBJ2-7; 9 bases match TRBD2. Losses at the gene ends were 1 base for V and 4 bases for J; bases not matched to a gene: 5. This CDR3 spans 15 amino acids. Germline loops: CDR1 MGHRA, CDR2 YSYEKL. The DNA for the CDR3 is TGCGCCAGCAGCCAAGCCGGGACTAGCACATACGAGCAGTACTTC. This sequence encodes CASSQAGTSTYEQYF.

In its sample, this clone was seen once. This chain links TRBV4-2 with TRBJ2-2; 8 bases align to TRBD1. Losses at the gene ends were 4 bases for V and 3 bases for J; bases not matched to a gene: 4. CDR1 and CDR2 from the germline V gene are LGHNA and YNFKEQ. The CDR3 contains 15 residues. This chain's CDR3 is CASSRDRRDTGELFF. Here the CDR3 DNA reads TGTGCCAGCAGCCGGGACAGGAGGGACACCGGGGAGCTGTTTTTT.

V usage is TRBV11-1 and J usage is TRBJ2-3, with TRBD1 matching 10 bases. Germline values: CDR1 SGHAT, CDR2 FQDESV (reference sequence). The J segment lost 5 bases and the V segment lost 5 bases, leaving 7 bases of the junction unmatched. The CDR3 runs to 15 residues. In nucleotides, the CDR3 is TGTGCCAGCAGCCCGGGACAGGGGTTCCGAGATACGCAGTATTTT. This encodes CASSPGQGFRDTQYF. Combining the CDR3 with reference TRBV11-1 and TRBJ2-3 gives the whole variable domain EAEVAQSPRYKITEKSQAVAFWCDPISGHATLYWYRQILGQGPELLVQFQDESVVDDSQLPKDRFSAERLKGVDSTLKIQPAELGDSAMYLCASSPGQGFRDTQYFGPGTRLTVL.

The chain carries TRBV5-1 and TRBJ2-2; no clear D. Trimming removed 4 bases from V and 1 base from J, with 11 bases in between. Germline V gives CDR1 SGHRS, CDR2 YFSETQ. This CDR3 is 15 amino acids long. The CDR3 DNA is TGCGCCAGCAGCCTTGACACAGAGAACACCGGGGAGCTGTTTTTT. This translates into CASSLDTENTGELFF.

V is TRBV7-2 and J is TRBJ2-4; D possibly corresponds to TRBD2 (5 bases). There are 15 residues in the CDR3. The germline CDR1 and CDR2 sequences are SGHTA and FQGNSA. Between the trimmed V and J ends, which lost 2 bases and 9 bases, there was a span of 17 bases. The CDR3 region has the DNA TGTGCCAGCAGCTTACGGCTGGGTCCAGAGGGCATTCAGTACTTC. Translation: CASSLRLGPEGIQYF. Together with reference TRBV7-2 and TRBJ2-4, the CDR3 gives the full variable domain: GAGVSQSPSNKVTEKGKDVELRCDPISGHTALYWYRQSLGQGLEFLIYFQGNSAPDKSGLPSDRFSAERTGGSVSTLTIQRTQQEDSAVYLCASSLRLGPEGIQYFGAGTRLSVL.

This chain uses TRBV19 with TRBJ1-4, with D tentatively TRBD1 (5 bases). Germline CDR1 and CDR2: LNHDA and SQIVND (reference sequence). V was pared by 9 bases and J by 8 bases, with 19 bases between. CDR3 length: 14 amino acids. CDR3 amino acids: CARPRGDPSEKLFF. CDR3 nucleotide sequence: TGTGCCAGGCCTAGGGGCGACCCGAGCGAAAAACTGTTTTTT.

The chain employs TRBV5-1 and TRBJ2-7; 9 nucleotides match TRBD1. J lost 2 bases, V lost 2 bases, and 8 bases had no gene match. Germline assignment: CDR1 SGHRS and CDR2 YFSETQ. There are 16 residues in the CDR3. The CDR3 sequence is CASSLTAGTGTYEQYF. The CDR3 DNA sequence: TGCGCCAGCAGCTTAACCGCCGGGACAGGGACCTACGAGCAGTACTTC.

CDR3: CAWSVGGARRSPLHF. The CDR3 region has the DNA TGTGCCTGGAGTGTTGGGGGGGCGCGTCGATCACCCCTCCACTTT. The chain carries TRBV30 and TRBJ1-6; D might be TRBD1 (6 bases). Trimming pared 0 bases from V and 10 bases from J, leaving 16 bases between. The V gene's germline CDR1 is GTSNPN and CDR2 SVGIG (reference sequence). The CDR3 is 15 amino acids.

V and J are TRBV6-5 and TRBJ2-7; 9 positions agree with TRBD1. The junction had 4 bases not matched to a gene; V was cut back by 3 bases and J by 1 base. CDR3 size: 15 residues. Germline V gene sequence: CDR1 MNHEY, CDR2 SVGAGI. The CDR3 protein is CASSYWTGVSYEQYF. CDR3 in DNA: TGTGCCAGCAGTTATTGGACAGGGGTTTCCTACGAGCAGTACTTC.

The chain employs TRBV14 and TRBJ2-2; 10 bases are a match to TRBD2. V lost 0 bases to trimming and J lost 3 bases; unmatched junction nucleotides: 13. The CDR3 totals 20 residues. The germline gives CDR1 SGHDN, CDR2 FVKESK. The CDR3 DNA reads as TGTGCCAGCAGCCAAGAGGGGGGGCCTAGCGGGAGTTTGGACACCGGGGAGCTGTTTTTT. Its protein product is CASSQEGGPSGSLDTGELFF. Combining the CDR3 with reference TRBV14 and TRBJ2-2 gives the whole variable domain EAGVTQFPSHSVIEKGQTVTLRCDPISGHDNLYWYRRVMGKEIKFLLHFVKESKQDESGMPNNRFLAERTGGTYSTLKVQPAELEDSGVYFCASSQEGGPSGSLDTGELFFGEGSRLTVL.

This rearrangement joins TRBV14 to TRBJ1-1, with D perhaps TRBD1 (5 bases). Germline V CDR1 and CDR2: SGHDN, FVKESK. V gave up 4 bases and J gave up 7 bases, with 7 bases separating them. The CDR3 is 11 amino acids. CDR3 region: CASSPGVEAFF. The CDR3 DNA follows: TGTGCCAGCAGCCCGGGGGTTGAAGCTTTCTTT.

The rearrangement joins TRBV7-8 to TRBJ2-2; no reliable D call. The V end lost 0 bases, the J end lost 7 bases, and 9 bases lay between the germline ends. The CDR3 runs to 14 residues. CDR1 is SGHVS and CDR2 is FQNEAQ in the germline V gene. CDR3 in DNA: TGTGCCAGCAGCTTAGCTGGCTTTGGCGGGGAGCTGTTTTTT. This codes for CASSLAGFGGELFF.

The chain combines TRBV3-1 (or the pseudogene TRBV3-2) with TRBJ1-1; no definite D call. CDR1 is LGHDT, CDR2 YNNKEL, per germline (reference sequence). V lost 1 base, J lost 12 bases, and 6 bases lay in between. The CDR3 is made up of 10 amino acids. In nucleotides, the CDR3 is TGTGCCAGCAGCCAAGGGCTGACTTTCTTT. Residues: CASSQGLTFF.

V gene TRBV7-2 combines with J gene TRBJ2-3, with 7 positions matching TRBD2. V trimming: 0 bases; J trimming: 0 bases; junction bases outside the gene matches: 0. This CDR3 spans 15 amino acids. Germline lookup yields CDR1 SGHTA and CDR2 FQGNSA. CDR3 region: CASSLAGGSTDTQYF. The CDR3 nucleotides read TGTGCCAGCAGCTTAGCGGGGGGGAGCACAGATACGCAGTATTTT.